Shown below are 4 T cell receptor beta chains from a single sample sequenced in a study of blood T cell repertoires in COVID-19. TCRdb's copy holds only in-frame clones and misses some; the assay was immunoSEQ multiplex PCR. The sample lists around 320,000 clones; roughly 85% were seen once. Sequenced: peripheral blood. Receptor source: a human donor in a cohort sampled during active COVID-19.

The genes are TRBV7-2 and TRBJ1-1; 9 nucleotides align to TRBD1. V lost 1 base and J lost 6; bases outside the gene matches: 0. CDR1 is SGHTA, CDR2 FQGNSA, per germline. The CDR3 runs to 13 residues. CDR3 region: CASSLGTGAEAFF. CDR3 bases: TGTGCCAGCAGCTTAGGGACAGGGGCTGAAGCTTTCTTT.

Only a few counts were recorded for this clone. This chain links TRBV19 with TRBJ1-6; 7 nucleotides line up with TRBD1. This CDR3 spans 13 amino acids. The junction had 5 bases not matched to a gene; V was cut back by 6 bases and J by 9 bases. Germline CDR1 reads LNHDA; CDR2 reads SQIVND (reference sequence). DNA for the CDR3: TGTGCCAGTAGCCTGGGGACAGCTTCACCCCTCCACTTT. This sequence encodes CASSLGTASPLHF.

V is TRBV27 and J is TRBJ1-5; the match to TRBD1 covers 7 bases. Looked up from germline, CDR1 is MNHEY and CDR2 is SMNVEV (reference sequence). The CDR3 has 14 amino acids. V trimming: 11 bases; J trimming: 4 bases; junction bases outside the gene matches: 11. The chain's CDR3 is CAARRTGENQPQHF. The CDR3 DNA follows: TGTGCCGCAAGGCGGACAGGCGAAAATCAGCCCCAGCATTTT.

This rearrangement joins TRBV9 to TRBJ2-2, with 11 positions matching TRBD2. Trimming at V came to 4 bases and at J to 1 base, leaving 6 bases not matched to a gene. Germline CDR1 is SGDLS and CDR2 is YYNGEE. The CDR3 totals 17 residues. CDR3 loop: CASSPLGLAGNTGELFF. CDR3 DNA: TGTGCCAGCAGCCCGCTTGGACTAGCGGGGAACACCGGGGAGCTGTTTTTT.